Shown below are 23 T cell receptor beta chains from a single sample sequenced in a study of blood T cell repertoires in COVID-19. Measured with immunoSEQ multiplex PCR; TCRdb has only the in-frame clones, and not every one. Of about 380,000 clones listed, approximately 89% were seen once; the top ten hold 1% to 1.5%. Source material: PBMCs or T cells enriched from blood (not recorded which). These receptors were taken from a man aged 25 to 40 who had recovered from COVID-19.

This clone has only one observation. The V and J genes are TRBV7-8 and TRBJ2-7, with 8 positions matching TRBD1. V lost 1 base, J lost 4 bases, and 6 bases stayed unmatched. The CDR3 has 15 residues. CDR1 is SGHVS and CDR2 is FQNEAQ in the germline V gene. The CDR3 bases are TGTGCCAGCAGCTTAGGGCAGGGGGCGAGGTACGAGCAGTACTTC. It translates to CASSLGQGARYEQYF.

The genes are TRBV10-3 and TRBJ1-1; no clear D gene. Looked up from germline, CDR1 is ENHRY and CDR2 is SYGVKD. V was cut by 1 base and J by 0 bases, with 3 bases left in between. This CDR3 comprises 13 residues. In nucleotides, the CDR3 is TGTGCCATCAGTGAGTACTTGAACACTGAAGCTTTCTTT. Protein: CAISEYLNTEAFF.

The rearrangement uses TRBV28 and TRBJ2-1; maybe TRBD2 (7 bases). Germline CDR1 is MDHEN and CDR2 is SYDVKM. The V end was cut by 6 bases, the J end by 2 bases, with 14 bases between. This CDR3 is built from 15 residues. The CDR3 region is CASSTGGPPYNEQFF. CDR3 DNA: TGTGCCAGCAGCACGGGGGGCCCTCCCTACAATGAGCAGTTCTTC.

The chain employs TRBV6-5 and TRBJ2-1, with 9 bases identical to TRBD1. V lost 0 bases, J lost 8 bases, and 5 bases stayed unmatched. The CDR3 is 15 residues long. Germline values: CDR1 MNHEY, CDR2 SVGAGI. CDR3: CASSYSGQGVDEQFF. The CDR3 DNA reads as TGTGCCAGCAGTTACTCGGGACAGGGTGTCGATGAGCAGTTCTTC.

This clone was seen a handful of times. This rearrangement joins TRBV2 to TRBJ1-6, with 7 bases aligning to TRBD1. Trimming cost V 3 bases and J 10 bases; bases outside gene matches: 12. The CDR3 is 16 residues long. Per the germline V gene, CDR1 is SNHLY and CDR2 is FYNNEI. This CDR3 reads CASSDTGTVNGSPLHF. CDR3 nucleotide sequence: TGTGCCAGCAGTGACACCGGGACAGTCAACGGATCACCCCTCCACTTT.

The chain links TRBV30 to TRBJ1-3; 8 positions agree with TRBD1. This CDR3 contains 15 residues. Unmatched junction bases numbered 3, after V lost 2 bases and J lost 0 bases. Germline V gene sequence: CDR1 GTSNPN, CDR2 SVGIG (reference sequence). Here the CDR3 DNA reads TGTGCCTGGAGTCGTACAGGGGGCTCTGGAAACACCATATATTTT. Its translation is CAWSRTGGSGNTIYF.

This clone appeared a single time. The chain employs TRBV2 and TRBJ1-6; D is uncertain. CDR1 and CDR2 from the germline V gene are SNHLY and FYNNEI. The CDR3 has 11 residues. V was pared by 7 bases and J by 6 bases, with 4 bases between. The CDR3, as DNA: TGTGCCAGCACCGTTAATTCACCCCTCCACTTT. The encoded protein is CASTVNSPLHF. Drawing the rest from reference TRBV2 and TRBJ1-6, the complete variable domain is EPEVTQTPSHQVTQMGQEVILRCVPISNHLYFYWYRQILGQKVEFLVSFYNNEISEKSEIFDDQFSVERPDGSNFTLKIRSTKLEDSAMYFCASTVNSPLHFGNGTRLTVT.

The rearrangement links TRBV5-1 to TRBJ1-5; no definite D call. Per the germline V gene, CDR1 is SGHRS and CDR2 is YFSETQ. V was clipped by 4 bases and J by 0 bases, with 5 bases between them. The CDR3 runs 13 residues. The CDR3 DNA follows: TGCGCCAGCAGCCCCAGTAGCAATCAGCCCCAGCATTTT. The encoded protein is CASSPSSNQPQHF.

This clone has just one count. This chain connects TRBV6-6 to TRBJ1-6; TRBD1 is a possible D gene (6 bases). CDR1 and CDR2 (germline): MNHNY, SVGAGI (reference sequence). Trimming cost V 5 bases and J 6 bases, with 20 bases left between them. The CDR3 runs to 17 residues. CDR3 sequence (DNA): TGTGCCAGCAGTCCGCGGGGGCTGCGGGAGATTAATTCACCCCTCCACTTT. Its protein is CASSPRGLREINSPLHF.

The V gene is TRBV18, the J gene TRBJ2-7; TRBD2 matches 8 bases. Per germline, CDR1 KGHSH and CDR2 LQKENI. CDR3 length: 14 residues. Trimming cost V 2 bases and J 6 bases; bases outside gene matches: 6. The CDR3 protein is CASSPEPAGGEQYF. CDR3 sequence (DNA): TGTGCCAGCTCACCAGAGCCTGCGGGAGGCGAGCAGTACTTC.

The V and J genes are TRBV6-5 and TRBJ2-5; a weak D match, TRBD1 (6 bases). The CDR3 totals 15 residues. V gave up 5 bases and J gave up 0 bases, with 13 bases separating them. CDR1 is MNHEY and CDR2 is SVGAGI in the germline V gene. CDR3 in DNA: TGTGCCAGCAGTCCCCAGGGGAGCTACCAAGAGACCCAGTACTTC. This encodes CASSPQGSYQETQYF.

V usage is TRBV7-3 and J usage is TRBJ2-5; 9 nucleotides align to TRBD2. V was clipped by 2 bases and J by 5 bases; unmatched bases: 6. The V gene's germline CDR1 is SGHTA and CDR2 FQGTGA. This CDR3 comprises 15 residues. CDR3 nucleotides: TGTGCCAGCAGCTTAGGGACTAGCTGGTCTGAGACCCAGTACTTC. Residues: CASSLGTSWSETQYF.

V is TRBV9 and J is TRBJ1-3, with a possible D match to TRBD1 (6 bases). V was cut by 0 bases and J by 2 bases, with 15 bases left in between. Germline V gene lookup returns CDR1 SGDLS and CDR2 YYNGEE. The CDR3 consists of 17 residues. DNA of the CDR3: TGTGCCAGCAGCGTAGCCCCCGCAGGGGATCCTGGAAACACCATATATTTT. It translates to CASSVAPAGDPGNTIYF.

The chain is built from TRBV5-4 and TRBJ1-3; D gene uncertain. Per germline, CDR1 SGHNT and CDR2 YYREEE (reference sequence). With 4 bases removed from V and 0 bases from J, the gap between germline ends came to 11 bases. This CDR3 comprises 15 residues. Here the CDR3 reads CASSKTGSSGNTIYF. The CDR3 bases are TGTGCCAGCAGCAAAACCGGGTCCTCTGGAAACACCATATATTTT.

The rearrangement uses TRBV5-4 and TRBJ1-2; D unresolved. CDR3 length: 13 residues. The germline V gene encodes CDR1 SGHNT and CDR2 YYREEE (reference sequence). Trimming removed 2 bases at V and 4 bases at J, with 9 bases between. This chain's CDR3 is CASSFGEAYGYTF. The CDR3 DNA is TGTGCCAGCAGCTTCGGGGAGGCCTATGGCTACACCTTC.

V and J are TRBV13 and TRBJ1-4; a possible D gene is TRBD1 (6 bases). This CDR3 has 15 amino acids. Trimming left V 5 bases short and J 5 bases short, with 15 bases between. The germline V gene encodes CDR1 PRHDT and CDR2 FYEKMQ (reference sequence). CDR3 DNA: TGTGCCAGCAGCCATACGGACAGAGCCAATGAAAAACTGTTTTTT. Translating it yields CASSHTDRANEKLFF. Based on the CDR3 plus reference TRBV13 and TRBJ1-4, the full variable domain is AAGVIQSPRHLIKEKRETATLKCYPIPRHDTVYWYQQGPGQDPQFLISFYEKMQSDKGSIPDRFSAQQFSDYHSELNMSSLELGDSALYFCASSHTDRANEKLFFGSGTQLSVL.

Comments on this clone: Other DNA variants within this sample encode the same CDR3. The chain is built from TRBV5-1 and TRBJ1-1; 8 bases are shared with TRBD1. V shed 0 bases, J shed 3 bases, and the junction held 1 base outside the gene matches. The length of the CDR3 is 14 residues. The V gene's germline CDR1 is SGHRS and CDR2 YFSETQ. The CDR3 DNA follows: TGCGCCAGCAGCTTGGGACAGGGGTACACTGAAGCTTTCTTT. Residues: CASSLGQGYTEAFF.

With respect to this clone: Other DNA sequences of this sample code for an identical CDR3. The gene calls are TRBV30 and TRBJ1-2; the match to TRBD1 covers 8 bases. The germline gives CDR1 GTSNPN, CDR2 SVGIG (reference sequence). The length of the CDR3 is 13 residues. Trimming at V came to 0 bases and at J to 7 bases, leaving 4 bases not matched to a gene. The CDR3 bases are TGTGCCTGGAGTGTTCAGGGGGCAAGTGGCTACACCTTC. Encoded protein: CAWSVQGASGYTF.

The chain joins TRBV6-5 to TRBJ2-1; the D gene is possibly TRBD2 (6 bases). The CDR3 sequence is 15 residues long. Germline CDR1 MNHEY, CDR2 SVGAGI. Trimming left V 6 bases short and J 0 bases short, with 12 bases between. The CDR3 sequence is CASRTREVSYNEQFF. Here the CDR3 DNA reads TGTGCCAGCAGAACAAGGGAGGTCTCCTACAATGAGCAGTTCTTC.

This rearrangement joins TRBV9 to TRBJ2-7; maybe TRBD1 (6 bases). V lost 4 bases and J lost 5, with 16 bases in between. The CDR3 spans 14 residues. Germline V gives CDR1 SGDLS, CDR2 YYNGEE. The CDR3 reads CASSPGTQGDEQYF. As DNA, the CDR3 is TGTGCCAGCAGCCCCGGGACACAGGGAGACGAGCAGTACTTC.

The gene calls are TRBV13 and TRBJ1-2; D perhaps matches TRBD1 (6 bases). V lost 5 bases and J lost 1, with 14 bases in between. Germline loops: CDR1 PRHDT, CDR2 FYEKMQ (reference sequence). CDR3 size: 15 residues. The CDR3 loop is CASSPEGTSNYGYTF. CDR3 bases: TGTGCCAGCAGCCCCGAGGGGACAAGTAACTATGGCTACACCTTC.

In this sample, this clone turned up once. This rearrangement joins TRBV9 to TRBJ1-4; D is unresolved. Germline CDR1 is SGDLS and CDR2 is YYNGEE. The CDR3 has 13 residues. V was cut by 2 bases and J by 8 bases, with 10 bases left in between. Here the CDR3 DNA reads TGTGCCAGCAGCGTGGCCCAATGGGAAAAACTGTTTTTT. Encoded protein: CASSVAQWEKLFF.

This clone appeared a single time. The chain combines TRBV2 with TRBJ1-5; D is possibly TRBD1 (5 bases). The CDR3 loop spans 14 amino acids. Per the germline V gene, CDR1 is SNHLY and CDR2 is FYNNEI. The ends were cut back, 3 bases at V and 5 bases at J, with 11 bases in the middle. In nucleotides, the CDR3 is TGTGCCAGCAGTGACCAGGGTTCGGATCAGCCCCAGCATTTT. The encoded protein is CASSDQGSDQPQHF.